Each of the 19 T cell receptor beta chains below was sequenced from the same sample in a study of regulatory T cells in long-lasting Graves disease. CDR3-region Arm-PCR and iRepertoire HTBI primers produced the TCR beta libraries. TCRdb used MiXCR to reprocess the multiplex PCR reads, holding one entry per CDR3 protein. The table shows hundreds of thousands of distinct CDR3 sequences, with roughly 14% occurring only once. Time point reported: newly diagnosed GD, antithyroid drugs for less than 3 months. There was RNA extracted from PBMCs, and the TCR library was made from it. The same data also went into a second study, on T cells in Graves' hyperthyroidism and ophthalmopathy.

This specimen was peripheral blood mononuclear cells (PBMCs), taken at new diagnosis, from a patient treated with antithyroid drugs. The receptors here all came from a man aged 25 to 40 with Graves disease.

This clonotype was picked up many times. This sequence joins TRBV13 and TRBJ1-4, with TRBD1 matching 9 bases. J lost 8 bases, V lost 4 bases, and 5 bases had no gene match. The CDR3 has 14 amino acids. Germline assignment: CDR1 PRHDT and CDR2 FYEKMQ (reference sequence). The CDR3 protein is CASSSDRGAEKLFF. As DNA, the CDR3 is TGTGCCAGCAGCTCGGACAGGGGCGCCGAAAAACTGTTTTTT.

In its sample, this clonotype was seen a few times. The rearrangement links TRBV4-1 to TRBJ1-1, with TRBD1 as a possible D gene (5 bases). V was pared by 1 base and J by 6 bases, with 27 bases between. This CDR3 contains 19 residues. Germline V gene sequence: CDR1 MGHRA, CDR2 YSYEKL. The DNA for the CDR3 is TGCGCCAGCAGCCAAGCGGGGTTTGGACACTCAAAGGTAGCACCTGAAGCTTTCTTT. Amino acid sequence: CASSQAGFGHSKVAPEAFF.

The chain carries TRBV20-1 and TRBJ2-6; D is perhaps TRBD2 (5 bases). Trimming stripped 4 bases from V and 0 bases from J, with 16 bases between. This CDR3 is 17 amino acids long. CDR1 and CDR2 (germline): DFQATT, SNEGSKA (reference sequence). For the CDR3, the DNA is TGCAGTGCTATTCGGAGTAGCGCATACTCTGGGGCCAACGTCCTGACTTTC. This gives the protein CSAIRSSAYSGANVLTF.

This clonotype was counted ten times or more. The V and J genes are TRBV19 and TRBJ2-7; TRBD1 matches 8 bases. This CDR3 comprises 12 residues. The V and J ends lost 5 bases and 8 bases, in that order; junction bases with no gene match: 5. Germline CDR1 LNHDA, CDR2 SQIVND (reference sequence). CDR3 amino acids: CASSPDRGKQYF. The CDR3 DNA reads TGTGCCAGTAGTCCCGACAGGGGCAAGCAGTACTTC.

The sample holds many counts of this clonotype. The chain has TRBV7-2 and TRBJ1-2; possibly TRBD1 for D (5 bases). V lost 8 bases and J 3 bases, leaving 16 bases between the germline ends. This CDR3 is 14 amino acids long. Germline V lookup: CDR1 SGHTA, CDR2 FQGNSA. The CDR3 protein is CASSLVRGDYGYTF. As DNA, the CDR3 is TGTGCCAGCTCCTTGGTACGGGGGGACTATGGCTACACCTTC.

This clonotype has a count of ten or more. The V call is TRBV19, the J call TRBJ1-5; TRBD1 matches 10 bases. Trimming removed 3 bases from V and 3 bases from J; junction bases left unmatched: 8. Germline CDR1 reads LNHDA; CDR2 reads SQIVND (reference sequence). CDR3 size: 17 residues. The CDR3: CASSIRGDRGLNQPQHF. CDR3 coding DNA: TGTGCCAGTAGTATTAGGGGGGACAGGGGACTCAATCAGCCCCAGCATTTT.

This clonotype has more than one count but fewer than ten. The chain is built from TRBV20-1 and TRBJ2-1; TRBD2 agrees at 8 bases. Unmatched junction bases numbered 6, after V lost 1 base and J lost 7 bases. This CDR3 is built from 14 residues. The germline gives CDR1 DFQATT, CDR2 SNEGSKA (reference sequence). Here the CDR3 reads CSARVSGEGNEQFF. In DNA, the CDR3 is TGCAGTGCTAGAGTTAGCGGGGAGGGGAATGAGCAGTTCTTC.

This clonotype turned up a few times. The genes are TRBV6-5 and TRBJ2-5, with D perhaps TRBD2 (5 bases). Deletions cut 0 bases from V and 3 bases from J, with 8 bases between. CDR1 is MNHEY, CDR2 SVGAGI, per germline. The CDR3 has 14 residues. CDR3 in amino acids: CASSYSWGEETQYF. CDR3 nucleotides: TGTGCCAGCAGTTACTCGTGGGGAGAAGAGACCCAGTACTTC.

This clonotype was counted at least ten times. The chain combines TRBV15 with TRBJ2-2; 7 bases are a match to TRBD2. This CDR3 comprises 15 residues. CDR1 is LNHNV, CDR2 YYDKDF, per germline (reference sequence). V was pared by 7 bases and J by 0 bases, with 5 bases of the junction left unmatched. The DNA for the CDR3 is TGTGCCACCACCTCGGGGACTACGAACACCGGGGAGCTGTTTTTT. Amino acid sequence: CATTSGTTNTGELFF.

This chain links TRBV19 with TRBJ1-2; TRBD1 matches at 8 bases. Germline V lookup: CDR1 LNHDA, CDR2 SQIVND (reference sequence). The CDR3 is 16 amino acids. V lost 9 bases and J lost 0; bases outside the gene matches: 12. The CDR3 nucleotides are TGTGCCAGCCAGTCGCAGGGGGCGTCTACTAACTATGGCTACACCTTC. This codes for CASQSQGASTNYGYTF.

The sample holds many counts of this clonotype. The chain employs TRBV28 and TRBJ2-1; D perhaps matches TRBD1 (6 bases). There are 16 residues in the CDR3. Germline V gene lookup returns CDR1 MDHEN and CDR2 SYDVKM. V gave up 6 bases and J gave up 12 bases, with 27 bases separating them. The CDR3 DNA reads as TGTGCCAGCAGGCGTGGGGGTAAATCTTCAGGGGCGAGGCAGTTCTTC. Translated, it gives CASRRGGKSSGARQFF. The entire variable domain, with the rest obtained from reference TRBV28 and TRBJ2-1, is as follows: DVKVTQSSRYLVKRTGEKVFLECVQDMDHENMFWYRQDPGLGLRLIYFSYDVKMKEKGDIPEGYSVSREKKERFSLILESASTNQTSMYLCASRRGGKSSGARQFFGPGTRLTVL.

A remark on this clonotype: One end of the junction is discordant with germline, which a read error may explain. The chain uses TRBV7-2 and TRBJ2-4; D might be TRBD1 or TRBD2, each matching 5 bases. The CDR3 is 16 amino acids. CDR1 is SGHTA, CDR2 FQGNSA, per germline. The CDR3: CANSLRGVWAKNIQYF. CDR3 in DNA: TGTGCCAACAGCTTAAGAGGGGTGTGGGCCAAAAACATTCAGTACTTC. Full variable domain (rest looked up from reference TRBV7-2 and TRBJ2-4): GAGVSQSPSNKVTEKGKDVELRCDPISGHTALYWYRQSLGQGLEFLIYFQGNSAPDKSGLPSDRFSAERTGGSVSTLTIQRTQQEDSAVYLCANSLRGVWAKNIQYFGAGTRLSVL.

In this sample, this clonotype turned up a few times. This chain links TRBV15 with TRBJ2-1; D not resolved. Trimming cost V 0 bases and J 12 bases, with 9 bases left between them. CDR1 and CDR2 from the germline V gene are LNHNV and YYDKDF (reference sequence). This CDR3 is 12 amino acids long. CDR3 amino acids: CATSRDLWGQFF. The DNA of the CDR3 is TGTGCCACCAGCAGAGATCTCTGGGGGCAGTTCTTC.

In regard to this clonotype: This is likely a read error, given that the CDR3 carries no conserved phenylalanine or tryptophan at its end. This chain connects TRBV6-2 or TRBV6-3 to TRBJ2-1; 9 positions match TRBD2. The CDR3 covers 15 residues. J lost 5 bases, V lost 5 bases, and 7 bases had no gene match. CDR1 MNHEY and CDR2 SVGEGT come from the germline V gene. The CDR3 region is CASSILAGSDNEQFL. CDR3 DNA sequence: TGTGCCAGCAGTATACTAGCGGGTTCGGACAATGAGCAGTTCCTC.

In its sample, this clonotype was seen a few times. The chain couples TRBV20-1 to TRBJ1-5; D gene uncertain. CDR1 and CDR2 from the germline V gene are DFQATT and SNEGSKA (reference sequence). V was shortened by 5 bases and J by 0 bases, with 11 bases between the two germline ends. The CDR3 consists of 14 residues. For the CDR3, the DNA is TGCAGTGCTGCGTGGAGCTATAGCAATCAGCCCCAGCATTTT. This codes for CSAAWSYSNQPQHF.

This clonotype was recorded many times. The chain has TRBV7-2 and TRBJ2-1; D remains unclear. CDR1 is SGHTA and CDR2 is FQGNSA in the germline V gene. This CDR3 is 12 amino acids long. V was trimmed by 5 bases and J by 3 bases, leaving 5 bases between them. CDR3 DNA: TGTGCCAGCAGCCTAATCTACAATGAGCAGTTCTTC. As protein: CASSLIYNEQFF.

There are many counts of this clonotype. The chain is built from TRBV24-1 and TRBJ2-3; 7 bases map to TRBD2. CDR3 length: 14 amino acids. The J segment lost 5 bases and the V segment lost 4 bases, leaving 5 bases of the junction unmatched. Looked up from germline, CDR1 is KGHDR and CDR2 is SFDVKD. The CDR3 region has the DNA TGTGCCACCAGTGAGGGAGGGAGTAAAGATACGCAGTATTTT. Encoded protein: CATSEGGSKDTQYF.

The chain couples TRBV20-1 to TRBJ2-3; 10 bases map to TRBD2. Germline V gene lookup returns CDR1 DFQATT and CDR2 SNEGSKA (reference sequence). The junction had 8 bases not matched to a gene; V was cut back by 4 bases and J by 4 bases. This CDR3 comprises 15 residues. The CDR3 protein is CSAIASGRAADTQYF. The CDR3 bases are TGCAGTGCTATCGCAAGCGGGAGGGCCGCAGATACGCAGTATTTT.

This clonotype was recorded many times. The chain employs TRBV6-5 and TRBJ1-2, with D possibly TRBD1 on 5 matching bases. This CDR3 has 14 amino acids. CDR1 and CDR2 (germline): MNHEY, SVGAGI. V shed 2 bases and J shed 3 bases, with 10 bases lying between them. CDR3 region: CASSYAGQDYGYTF. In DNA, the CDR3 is TGTGCCAGCAGTTACGCAGGGCAGGACTATGGCTACACCTTC.